What follows is one TCR beta chain and its context. Its antigen remains unidentified. The TCR beta library used iRepertoire HTBI primers with Arm-PCR amplification of CDR3. A single record per CDR3 protein comes from TCRdb applying MiXCR to the multiplex PCR reads. Of 450,000 to 600,000 distinct CDR3 sequences listed, roughly 12% are singletons. Time point in this sample: newly diagnosed GD, antithyroid drugs for less than 3 months. Construction of the TCR library relied on RNA isolated from PBMCs. This sample stems from a study of regulatory T cells in long-lasting Graves disease. General study results and limits: Whereas about a thousand public clonotypes were shared by new patients, persistent patients shared more, at some 2,500.

The germline V gene has CDR1 SGHDN and CDR2 FVKESK. J gave up 1 base and V 5 bases, and 14 bases lay outside the gene matches. The CDR3 sequence is 17 residues long. In addition, the sample was reused for a study of T cells in Graves' hyperthyroidism and ophthalmopathy.

This TCR was sampled from a man aged 30-40 years with Graves disease. The sample consisted of peripheral blood mononuclear cells (PBMCs), taken at new diagnosis, from a patient treated with antithyroid drugs. The rearrangement uses TRBV14 and TRBJ2-7, with 7 nucleotides matching TRBD1. CDR3 sequence (DNA): TGTGCCAGCAGCTCCCGGGCGGAAGGGGGCCCGTCCTACGAGCAGTACTTC. Its protein is CASSSRAEGGPSYEQYF.